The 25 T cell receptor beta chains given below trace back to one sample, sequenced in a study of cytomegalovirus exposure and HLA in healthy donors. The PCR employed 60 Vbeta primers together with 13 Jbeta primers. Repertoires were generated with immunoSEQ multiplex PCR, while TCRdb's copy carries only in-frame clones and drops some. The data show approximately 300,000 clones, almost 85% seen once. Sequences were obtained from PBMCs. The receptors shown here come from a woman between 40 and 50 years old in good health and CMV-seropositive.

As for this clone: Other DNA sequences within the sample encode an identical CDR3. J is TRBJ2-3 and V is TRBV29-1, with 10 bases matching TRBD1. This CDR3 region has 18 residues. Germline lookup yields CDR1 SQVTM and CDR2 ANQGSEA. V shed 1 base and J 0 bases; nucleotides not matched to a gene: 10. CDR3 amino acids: CSVEGGTGEGGSTDTQYF. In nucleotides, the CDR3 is TGCAGCGTTGAAGGGGGGACAGGGGAAGGCGGGAGCACAGATACGCAGTATTTT.

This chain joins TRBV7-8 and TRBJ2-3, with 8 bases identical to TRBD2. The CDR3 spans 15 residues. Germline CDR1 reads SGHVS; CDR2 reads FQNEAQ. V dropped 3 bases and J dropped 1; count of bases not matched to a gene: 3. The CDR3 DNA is TGTGCCAGCAGCTTCGGGAGGGCGGGCACAGATACGCAGTATTTT. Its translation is CASSFGRAGTDTQYF. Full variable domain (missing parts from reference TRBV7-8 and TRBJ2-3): GAGVSQSPRYKVAKRGQDVALRCDPISGHVSLFWYQQALGQGPEFLTYFQNEAQLDKSGLPSDRFFAERPEGSVSTLKIQRTQQEDSAVYLCASSFGRAGTDTQYFGPGTRLTVL.

In DNA, the CDR3 is TGTGCCAGCAGACAGGGGACAGGCAATCAGCCCCAGCATTTT. Translated: CASRQGTGNQPQHF. The chain joins TRBV28 to TRBJ1-5; TRBD1 matches at 7 bases. The CDR3 covers 14 residues. The J segment lost 2 bases and the V segment lost 6 bases, leaving 4 bases of the junction unmatched. CDR1 and CDR2 from the germline V gene are MDHEN and SYDVKM. Supplemented by reference TRBV28 and TRBJ1-5, the full variable domain reads DVKVTQSSRYLVKRTGEKVFLECVQDMDHENMFWYRQDPGLGLRLIYFSYDVKMKEKGDIPEGYSVSREKKERFSLILESASTNQTSMYLCASRQGTGNQPQHFGDGTRLSIL.

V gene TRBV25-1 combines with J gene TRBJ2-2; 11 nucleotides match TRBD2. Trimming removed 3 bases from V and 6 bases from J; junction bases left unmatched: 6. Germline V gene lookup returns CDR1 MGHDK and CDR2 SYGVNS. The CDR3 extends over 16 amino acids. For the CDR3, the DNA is TGTGCCAGCAGTGACATTAGCGGGAGGGTGGCCGGGGAGCTGTTTTTT. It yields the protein CASSDISGRVAGELFF.

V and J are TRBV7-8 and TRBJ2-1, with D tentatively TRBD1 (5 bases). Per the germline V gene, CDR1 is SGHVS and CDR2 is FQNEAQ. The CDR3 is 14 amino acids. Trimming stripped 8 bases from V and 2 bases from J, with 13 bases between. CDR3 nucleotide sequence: TGTGCCAGCCAAAAGGAAGGGGCCTACAATGAGCAGTTCTTC. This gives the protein CASQKEGAYNEQFF.

CDR3 coding DNA: TGTGCCAGCAGCTACGGACGGGGAAAGTACTTC. Protein product: CASSYGRGKYF. V is TRBV5-6 and J is TRBJ2-5, with D maybe TRBD2 (5 bases). Trimming took off 3 bases at V and 12 bases at J, with 12 bases between the two ends. This CDR3 is built from 11 residues. Germline CDR1 and CDR2: SGHDT and YYEEEE.

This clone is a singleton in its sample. The CDR3, as DNA: TGTGCCAGTAGTACCGGGACAGGGGACAACACCGGGGAGCTGTTTTTT. Its protein is CASSTGTGDNTGELFF. The chain carries TRBV19 and TRBJ2-2, with 10 bases that match TRBD1. Germline lookup yields CDR1 LNHDA and CDR2 SQIVND (reference sequence). Trimming took 4 bases from V and 2 from J; bases not matched to a gene: 4. CDR3 length: 16 residues.

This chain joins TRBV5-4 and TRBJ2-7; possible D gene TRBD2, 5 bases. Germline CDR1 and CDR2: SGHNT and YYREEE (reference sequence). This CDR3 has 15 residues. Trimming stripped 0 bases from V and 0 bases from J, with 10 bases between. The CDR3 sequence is CASSLVGVSSYEQYF. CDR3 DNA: TGTGCCAGCAGCTTGGTCGGGGTTAGCTCCTACGAGCAGTACTTC.

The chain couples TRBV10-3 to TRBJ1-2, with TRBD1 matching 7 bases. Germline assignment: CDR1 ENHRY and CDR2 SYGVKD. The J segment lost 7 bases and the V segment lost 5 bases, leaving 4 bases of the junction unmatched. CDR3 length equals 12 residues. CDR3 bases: TGTGCCATCAGTCAGGGGGAAACTGGCTACACCTTC. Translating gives CAISQGETGYTF.

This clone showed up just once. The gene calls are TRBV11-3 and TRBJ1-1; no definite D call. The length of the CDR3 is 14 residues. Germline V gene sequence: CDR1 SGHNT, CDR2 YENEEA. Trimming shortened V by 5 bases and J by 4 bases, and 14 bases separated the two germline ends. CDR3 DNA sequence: TGTGCCAGCAGCCCTCCGGCCAGGCGCACTGAAGCTTTCTTT. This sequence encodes CASSPPARRTEAFF.

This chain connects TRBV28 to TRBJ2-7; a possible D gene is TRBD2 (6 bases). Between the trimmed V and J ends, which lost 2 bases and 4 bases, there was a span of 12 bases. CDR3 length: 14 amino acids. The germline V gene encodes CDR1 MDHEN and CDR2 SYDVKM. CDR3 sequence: CASSLRGGLYEQYF. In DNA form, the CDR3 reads TGTGCCAGCAGTTTAAGGGGAGGACTGTACGAGCAGTACTTC. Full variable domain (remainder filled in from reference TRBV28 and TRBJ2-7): DVKVTQSSRYLVKRTGEKVFLECVQDMDHENMFWYRQDPGLGLRLIYFSYDVKMKEKGDIPEGYSVSREKKERFSLILESASTNQTSMYLCASSLRGGLYEQYFGPGTRLTVT.

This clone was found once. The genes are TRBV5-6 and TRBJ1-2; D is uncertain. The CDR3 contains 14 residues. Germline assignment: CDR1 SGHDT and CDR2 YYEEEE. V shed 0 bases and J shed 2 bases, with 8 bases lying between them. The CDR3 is CASSLVAVNYGYTF. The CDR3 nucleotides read TGTGCCAGCAGCTTGGTCGCGGTAAACTATGGCTACACCTTC.

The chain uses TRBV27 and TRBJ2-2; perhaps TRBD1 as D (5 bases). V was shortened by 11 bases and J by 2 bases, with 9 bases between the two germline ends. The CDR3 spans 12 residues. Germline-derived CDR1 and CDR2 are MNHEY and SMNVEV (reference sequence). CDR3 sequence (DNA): TGTGCCGCTGGACAAAACACCGGGGAGCTGTTTTTT. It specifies CAAGQNTGELFF.

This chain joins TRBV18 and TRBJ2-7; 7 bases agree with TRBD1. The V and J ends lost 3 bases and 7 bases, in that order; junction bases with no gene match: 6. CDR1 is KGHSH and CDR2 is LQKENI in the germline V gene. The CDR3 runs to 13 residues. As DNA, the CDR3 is TGTGCCAGCTCACCCCGGGACAGACAGGAGCAGTACTTC. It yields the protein CASSPRDRQEQYF.

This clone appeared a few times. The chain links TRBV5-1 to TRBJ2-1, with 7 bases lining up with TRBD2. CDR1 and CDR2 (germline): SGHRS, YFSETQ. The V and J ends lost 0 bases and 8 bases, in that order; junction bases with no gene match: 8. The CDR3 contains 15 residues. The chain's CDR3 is CASSLALGGSDEQFF. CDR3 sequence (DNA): TGCGCCAGCAGCTTGGCGTTGGGCGGGAGCGATGAGCAGTTCTTC.

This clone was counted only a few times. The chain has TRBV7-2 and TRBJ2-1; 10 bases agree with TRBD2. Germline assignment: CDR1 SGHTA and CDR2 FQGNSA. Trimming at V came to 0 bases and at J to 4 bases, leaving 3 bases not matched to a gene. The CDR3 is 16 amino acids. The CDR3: CASSLATAGGYNEQFF. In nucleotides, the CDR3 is TGTGCCAGCAGCTTAGCGACAGCGGGAGGGTACAATGAGCAGTTCTTC.

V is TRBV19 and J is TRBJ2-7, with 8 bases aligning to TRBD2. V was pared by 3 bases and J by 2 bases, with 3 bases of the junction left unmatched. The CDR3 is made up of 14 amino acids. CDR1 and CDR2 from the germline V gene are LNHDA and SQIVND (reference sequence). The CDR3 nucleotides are TGTGCCAGTAGTATCACGGGACTAGCCTACGAGCAGTACTTC. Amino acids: CASSITGLAYEQYF. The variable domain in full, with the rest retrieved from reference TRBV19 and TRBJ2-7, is DGGITQSPKYLFRKEGQNVTLSCEQNLNHDAMYWYRQDPGQGLRLIYYSQIVNDFQKGDIAEGYSVSREKKESFPLTVTSAQKNPTAFYLCASSITGLAYEQYFGPGTRLTVT.

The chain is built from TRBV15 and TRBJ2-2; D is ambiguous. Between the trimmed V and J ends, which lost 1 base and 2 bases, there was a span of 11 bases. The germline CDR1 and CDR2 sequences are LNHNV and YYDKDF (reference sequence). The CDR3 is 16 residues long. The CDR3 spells CATSRGEQPNTGELFF. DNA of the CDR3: TGTGCCACCAGCAGAGGTGAACAACCAAACACCGGGGAGCTGTTTTTT.

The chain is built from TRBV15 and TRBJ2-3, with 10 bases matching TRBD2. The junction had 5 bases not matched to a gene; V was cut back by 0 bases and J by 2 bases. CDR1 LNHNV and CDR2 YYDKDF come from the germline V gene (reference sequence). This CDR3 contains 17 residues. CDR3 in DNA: TGTGCCACCAGCAGAGATCGACTAGCGGGCCTCACAGATACGCAGTATTTT. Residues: CATSRDRLAGLTDTQYF.

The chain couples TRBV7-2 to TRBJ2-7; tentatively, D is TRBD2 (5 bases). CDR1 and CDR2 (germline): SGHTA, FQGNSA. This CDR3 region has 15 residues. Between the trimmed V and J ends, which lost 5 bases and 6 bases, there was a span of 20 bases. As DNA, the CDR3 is TGTGCCAGCAGCCCAGGACTGAGGAGTTTTGCCGAGCAGTACTTC. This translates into CASSPGLRSFAEQYF.

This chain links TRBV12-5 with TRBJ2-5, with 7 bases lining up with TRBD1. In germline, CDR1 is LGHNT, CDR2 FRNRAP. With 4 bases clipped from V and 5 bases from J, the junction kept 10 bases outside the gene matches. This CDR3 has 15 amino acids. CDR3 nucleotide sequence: TGTGCTAGTGGTTATTCGAACAGGGGAGTGGAGACCCAGTACTTC. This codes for CASGYSNRGVETQYF.

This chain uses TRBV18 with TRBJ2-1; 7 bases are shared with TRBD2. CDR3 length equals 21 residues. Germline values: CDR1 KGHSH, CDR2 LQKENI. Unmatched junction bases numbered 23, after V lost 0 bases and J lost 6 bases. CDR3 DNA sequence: TGTGCCAGCTCACCACCGGCAGGGTCCGCCACCCTAGCGGCCCGAGGCAATGAGCAGTTCTTC. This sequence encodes CASSPPAGSATLAARGNEQFF.

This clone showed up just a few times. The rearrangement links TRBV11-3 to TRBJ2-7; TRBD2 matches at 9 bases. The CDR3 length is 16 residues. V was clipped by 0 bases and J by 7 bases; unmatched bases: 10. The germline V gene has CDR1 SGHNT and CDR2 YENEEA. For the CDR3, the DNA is TGTGCCAGCAGCTTAGAATTGGCGGGAGGGCCGAAGGAGCAGTACTTC. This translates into CASSLELAGGPKEQYF. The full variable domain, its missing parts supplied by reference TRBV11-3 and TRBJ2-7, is EAGVVQSPRYKIIEKKQPVAFWCNPISGHNTLYWYLQNLGQGPELLIRYENEEAVDDSQLPKDRFSAERLKGVDSTLKIQPAELGDSAVYLCASSLELAGGPKEQYFGPGTRLTVT.

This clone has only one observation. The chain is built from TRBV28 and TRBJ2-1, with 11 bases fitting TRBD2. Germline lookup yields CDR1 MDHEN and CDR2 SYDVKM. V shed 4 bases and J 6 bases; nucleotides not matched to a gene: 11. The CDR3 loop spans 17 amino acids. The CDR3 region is CASSSGTSGSFANEQFF. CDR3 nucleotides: TGTGCCAGCAGTTCCGGTACTAGCGGGAGCTTTGCCAATGAGCAGTTCTTC. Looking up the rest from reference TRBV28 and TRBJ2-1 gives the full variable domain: DVKVTQSSRYLVKRTGEKVFLECVQDMDHENMFWYRQDPGLGLRLIYFSYDVKMKEKGDIPEGYSVSREKKERFSLILESASTNQTSMYLCASSSGTSGSFANEQFFGPGTRLTVL.

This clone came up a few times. The CDR3 nucleotides read TGTGCCATCAGTGGGGGGAGGGAAGAGACCCAGTACTTC. Translated, it gives CAISGGREETQYF. V usage is TRBV10-3 and J usage is TRBJ2-5, with 7 bases lining up with TRBD2. CDR1 is ENHRY, CDR2 SYGVKD, per germline. With 4 bases clipped from V and 3 bases from J, the junction kept 2 bases outside the gene matches. The CDR3 has 13 amino acids.